Sequencing of this TCR beta chain was carried out in a study of human T cells and chemical hapten exposure (dated by TCRdb to about 2021). As for the study more broadly: For sensitization, 2% DPC in acetone was applied to a 2 cm by 2 cm area of upper inner arm skin. Throughout the study period of around 24 weeks, patients also received therapeutic DPC doses to the scalp every week. Patch testing was performed on the upper back with Finn chambers containing 0.01% DPC, and the patch tests were scored after 6 days according to International Contact Dermatitis Research Group standards. The patient cohort, mostly female, included alopecia areata with under or over 50% scalp involvement, alopecia totalis and alopecia universalis. Libraries were pooled for sequencing, and variation in per-sample TCR yields was attributed mainly to small differences in library volumes within the pool. The study tracked peripheral blood TCR repertoire changes in vivo during primary and secondary sensitization to the hapten diphenylcyclopropenone (DPC) in alopecia patients. Patient blood was sampled pre-sensitization (week 0) and at 2, 6 and about 24 weeks after DPC sensitization. Nearly 30 alopecia patients gave blood for TCR sequencing at one to four time points (pre-sensitization, 2, 6 and 24 weeks). Beyond this particular receptor, the publication reports: The number of PT1 expanded TCRs positively correlated with patch test score, significant at thresholds 8, 16 and 32 but not 4. All patients had alopecia, a presumed autoimmune disease, so their immune response might differ from that of healthy individuals. Compared with pre-sensitization or healthy control sets, expanded TCRs formed significantly more large CDR3 similarity clusters, which is consistent with antigen-driven responses. DPC sensitization did not change how many TCRs were above 1 in 1000 frequency, and no evidence was found of alterations in global repertoire structure. After repeated subsampling, changes were observed in the strength of the expansion versus patch-test correlation and in the threshold at which the correlation became significant.

Preparation of the library involved RACE. TCRdb lists the instrument as NextSeq 500. During library preparation, unique molecular identifiers were attached to individual cDNA molecules so that TCRs could be counted quantitatively and reproducibly. For every blood RNA sample, sequencing covered both the TCR alpha and TCR beta chains. In the original analysis: A median of approximately 96,000 TCRs per sample was observed, with a range of about 23,224 to 700,000. V, J and CDR3 annotation of the TCR reads was performed with the Decombinator software suite. To make PS versus PT1 abundance plots, every sample was subsampled to the same number of TCRs (28,000). TCRs were defined as expanded if absent before sensitization and observed at least eight times at the 2-week time point. TCRdb took the public reads, trimmed them with fastp at Q25, ran MiXCR for clone calling and kept in-frame beta chains. Rows with one shared CDR3 protein collapse into an entry with the most common genes and DNA. These V and J calls rely on TCRdb rather than the paper's analysis. In all, the sample holds under 300,000 distinct CDR3 sequences, and 7.7% of those were seen once. In total, the top ten clones hold more than 1% of the sample.

This clonotype was observed many times. Its antigen remains unidentified. Base-call qualities are not available, and no considerably larger clone is one nucleotide away. What this sample's time point label stands for: pre-sensitization, week 0. This specimen's treatment or condition label, per the study, means: therapeutic diphenylcyclopropenone sensitization with weekly scalp DPC. Blood at each patch-test visit was drawn before the patch test was applied. Patients were considered eligible if aged 18 to 70, diagnosed with alopecia and deemed suitable for DPC therapy, and patients were excluded if pregnant. Total RNA was isolated from unfractionated whole blood collected in Tempus Blood RNA tubes. The junction carries 12 bases between V and J, which are trimmed by 0 bases and 6 bases respectively. CDR1 and CDR2 are read off the germline V gene as MGHRA and YSYEKL. The CDR3 numbers 15 residues from cysteine through phenylalanine. Only CDR3 DNA is held: 45 bases, read in frame from base 1.

This material consisted of whole blood, taken in connection with sensitization to the hapten diphenylcyclopropenone (DPC). The rearranged segments are TRBV4-1 and TRBJ1-5; the D gene remains uncertain. The sequence was obtained from a man between 18 and 29 years old with alopecia areata. Some clones in this sample may be carry-over from other donors' samples. The DNA sequence is TGCGCCAGCAGCCAAGAAGGTCGGGCCCCTCAGCCCCAGCATTTT. Translated, this gives CASSQEGRAPQPQHF.